The subject of this entry is one T cell receptor (beta chain). The antigen this receptor binds is unknown. No clone much larger than this one lies a single base away; base qualities are absent. According to the germline V gene, CDR1 reads MNHEY and CDR2 reads SVGAGI. V sheds 5 bases and J sheds 0 bases, leaving 7 bases between their ends. The cysteine opens and the phenylalanine closes a CDR3 of 13 amino acids. Only the CDR3 part of the read is kept: 39 bases, read in frame from the first base. The cohort was made up of 650 to 700 healthy bone marrow donors. At the time of sampling, every cohort member was nominally healthy, though immune exposures that went unrecorded were likely present. The donor tested CMV seronegative and was one of the 352 seronegative cohort members. A peripheral blood sample was collected from each donor, and TCR beta sequencing was performed on peripheral blood mononuclear cells. The Qiagen DNeasy Blood Extraction Kit was used to extract genomic DNA from the blood cell samples.

The receptor library was made with the immunoSEQ multiplex PCR assay. For the multiplex PCR, a mixture combining 60 forward primers for TCR Vbeta segments and 13 reverse primers for TCR Jbeta segments was used. The CDR3 region of rearranged TCR beta genes was amplified from genomic DNA with a multiplex PCR assay. The amplified TCR beta libraries were sequenced on the Illumina HiSeq System as 87-base-pair reads. In the authors' own workflow: A later analysis counted about 80 million unique TCR beta chains across the 550 to 750 repertoires, and some 11 million of these chains were shared by at least two donors. Raw reads were error-corrected and collapsed into unique sequences by a nearest-neighbor algorithm in which closely related sequences were merged to remove PCR and sequencing errors. Alignment of CDR3 sequences to IMGT reference sequences was used to assign V, D and J gene segments. For a sequence to be retained, a match of at least six nucleotides to both a V gene segment and a J gene segment was required. Rearrangements were classified as productive when the CDR3 lacked stop codons and remained in frame with V and J, and all other rearrangements were classified as non-productive. CDR3 was defined according to IMGT convention as the region running from the second conserved V-encoded cysteine to the conserved J-encoded phenylalanine. In an earlier analysis of some 550 of the donors, sequences lacking an unambiguous match to a single V gene segment were excluded. An earlier analysis of some 500 of the donors classified V segments as functional when productive rearrangements were above 56.7% and as segregating when the standard deviation between donors was above 5%. A statistical classification framework was developed to diagnose cytomegalovirus status using the catalog of TCR beta chain sequences. V and J gene assignment, in a later analysis, came from comparing TCR nucleotide sequences with IMGT/GENE-DB human TR gene sequences. Using the TCRdist pipeline, a later analysis assigned CDR3 sequences along with most-parsimonious VDJ recombination scenarios. In a later analysis, each TCR beta chain was defined by its CDR3 amino acid sequence together with its V-gene family, and reads lacking a unique V-gene family were excluded. A later analysis removed 500 to 650 highly shared, low-generation-probability nucleotide sequences to deal with suspected cross-contamination and a sequencing artifact. In a later analysis, a clonal expansion index was calculated for each public chain from normalized within-repertoire ranks of inferred template counts. In a later analysis, generation probabilities were computed using a VDJ recombination model fitted to out-of-frame rearrangements, and the results were checked against IGoR. A later analysis scored TCR-TCR, TCR-HLA and TCR-CMV co-occurrence with hypergeometric tests, applying a repertoire-size bias correction to TCR pairs. False discovery rates were estimated in a later analysis by permuting HLA or CMV assignments 20 times. A later analysis grouped co-occurring TCRs with DBSCAN, adding TCRdist sequence similarity when clustering within HLA-allele-positive subsets. Repertoires with fewer than 30,000 or more than 120,000 public chains were left out of co-occurrence clustering, as were several repertoires with anomalous nucleotide sharing. As stored in TCRdb, this immuneACCESS dataset retains in-frame rearrangements with V and J assigned. A fraction of the clones does not appear; measured against another copy, unresolved V genes explain less than half of the discrepancy, and the remainder lacks a known reason. V, J and clone size derive from that table, while D and trimming were established from the DNA sequence. The table for this sample lists 50,000 to 65,000 clones; less than 85% of them were counted only once. The ten largest clones add up to 4.5% to 6% of the sample.

This specimen belongs to a study of cytomegalovirus exposure and HLA in healthy donors (dated by TCRdb to the late 2010s). About the investigation overall: An earlier analysis of roughly 630 of the donors reported about 250 Gb of sequence data and 117 million unique TCR beta sequences from some 180 million T cells. An early release covering some 640 HLA-typed donors comprised 250 to 350 gigabases of sequencing data and tens of millions of unique TCR sequences. Of the approximately 400 genotyped donors, approximately 83% fell in the genetic ancestry cluster associated with self-reported Caucasian donors. The study aimed to test whether signatures of past pathogen exposure could be identified by cataloging public T cell receptors. The study profiled the T cell repertoires of hundreds of subjects by immunosequencing and related them to cytomegalovirus serostatus. Along with the roughly 670-subject first cohort, a separate validation cohort of around 110 different subjects was used. The study combined high-throughput TCR immunosequencing, statistical association of individual TCRs with disease status, and machine learning to predict cytomegalovirus infection status. In a later analysis, previously published TCR beta repertoires from 550 to 700 donors were re-analyzed and high-resolution HLA genotyping was added so that TCR occurrence patterns could be studied. Rather than using new phenotypic data, the later analysis identified candidate immune exposures from TCR beta sequences and from how often those sequences occurred across donors. An earlier analysis of 450 to 750 of the donors used high-throughput TCR beta sequencing to judge whether each TCR beta V gene segment behaved as functional or pseudogenic. Donor age, sex, ethnicity and CMV serostatus were collected together with the repertoire data. A later genetic analysis took genome-wide SNP genotypes for about three fifths of the roughly 700 donors and used that subset as a discovery cohort. Every discovery cohort repertoire had been produced on one sequencing platform. Class I and class II HLA loci were covered by the typing at four-digit resolution. The number of typed donors differed by locus: about 620-640 for A, B, C, DRB1 and DQB1; 500 to 550 for DQA1; over 600 for DPA1; and about 470 for DPB1. Roughly 5 DR-DQ haplotypes were handled as single units for association and clustering, since linkage in the cohort was strong. Among some 400 genotyped donors of the cohort, an average of approximately 250,000 unique TCR beta nucleotide sequences were sequenced per donor, around 20% of them non-productive.

What the research found in general, with its limitations: In a later analysis, about 16,000 TCR beta sequences were associated with specific HLA alleles at a false discovery rate of 0.05. The study listed 170 or so TCR beta chains as associated with cytomegalovirus. Because HLA typing was missing for some donors at each locus, association tests included only the typed subset. Broadly in line with IMGT annotations, most TCR beta V segments showed up in productive rearrangements about 90% or about 30% of the time in an earlier analysis of about 500 of the donors. Sequencing depth was assumed to be roughly uniform across donors in the presence/absence analyses, though that assumption may not hold. A cluster of highly shared sequence variants was judged likely to represent a technical artifact of the sequencing pipeline. A further reported finding was that TCR beta sequences accurately predicted the HLA-A and HLA-B alleles for most subjects in the first cohort. Only TCR beta chains were sequenced in this cohort, and the absence of alpha or paired-chain data limited detectable features. Most TCR sequences were observed very rarely across donors, whereas some public TCRs were present in many individuals. Some IMGT-functional V segments, including TRBV6-2 and TRBV6-3, could not be told apart with the 87-base-pair reads, so those segments were excluded. Three of the identified cytomegalovirus-associated TCR beta chains were confirmed in vitro to be specific for cytomegalovirus antigens. A later analysis reported that several top co-occurrence clusters appeared linked to parvovirus B19, influenza, CMV and Epstein-Barr virus. In both the original and validation cohorts, the classifier was reported to diagnose cytomegalovirus status with high specificity and sensitivity. In a later analysis, TCR association rates were found to vary across HLA loci, with the most associated TCRs seen for DRB1 alleles and the fewest for HLA-C alleles. Immune exposure information for the cohort was limited to CMV serostatus. Because counts were too low, roughly 16 rarely observed V segments, including chromosome 9 orphons, were excluded from the earlier analysis of some 540 of the donors. V-gene and J-gene trimming of TCR beta chains was associated with a missense DCLRE1C variant in a later genetic analysis, and the association was replicated in an independent cohort. It was suggested by the authors that the approach could potentially be generalized to other disease states and immunological phenotypes. Compared with the 666-donor mean, donors in an Asian-associated ancestry cluster had fewer N-insertions in productive TCRs, according to a later genetic analysis. In a later analysis, HLA-associated TCR beta chains showed more clonal expansion and lower generation probabilities than non-associated chains that were equally common. In a later analysis, most CMV-associated TCR beta chains were found to appear HLA-restricted, with HLA associations seemingly driven largely by CMV exposure. Correlated functional status among segregating V segments might be attributable to linkage disequilibrium, but an unknown experimental factor could not be ruled out. When HLA alleles, especially DR and DQ, strongly co-occurred, attributing TCR associations to individual alleles was difficult.

This TCR was sampled from a woman in her twenties or thirties in good health and CMV-seronegative. Sequencing input: PBMCs. Recombination joined TRBV6-5 with TRBJ1-1; the D segment cannot be called with confidence. The CDR3 reads CASSTPLNTEAFF. The nucleotides are TGTGCCAGCAGTACACCCTTGAACACTGAAGCTTTCTTT.